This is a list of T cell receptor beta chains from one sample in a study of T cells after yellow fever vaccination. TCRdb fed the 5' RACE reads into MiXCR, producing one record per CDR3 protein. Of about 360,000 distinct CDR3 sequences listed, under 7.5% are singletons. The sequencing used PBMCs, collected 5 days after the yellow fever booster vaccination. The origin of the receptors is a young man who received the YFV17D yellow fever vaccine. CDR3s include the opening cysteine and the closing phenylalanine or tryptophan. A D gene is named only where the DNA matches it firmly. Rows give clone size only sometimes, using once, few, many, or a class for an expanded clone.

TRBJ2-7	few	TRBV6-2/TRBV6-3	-	CASSPSGIRYEQYF	TGTGCCAGCAGCCCCTCCGGGATTCGCTACGAGCAGTACTTC
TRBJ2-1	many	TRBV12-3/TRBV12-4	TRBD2	CASSPRTRVAEQFF	TGTGCCAGCAGTCCAAGGACTAGAGTGGCTGAGCAGTTCTTC
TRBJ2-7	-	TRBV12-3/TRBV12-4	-	CASSFRGMAYEQYF	TGTGCCAGCAGTTTTCGGGGTATGGCCTACGAGCAGTACTTC
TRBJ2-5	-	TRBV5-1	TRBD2	CASSRAGVQETQYF	TGCGCCAGCAGCAGGGCGGGGGTCCAAGAGACCCAGTACTTC
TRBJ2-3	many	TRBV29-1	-	CSVDSRVGTDTQYF	TGCAGCGTTGACTCTCGGGTGGGCACAGATACGCAGTATTTT
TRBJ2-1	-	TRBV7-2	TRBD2	CASSLLAGGPHNEQFF	TGTGCCAGCAGCTTACTGGCGGGAGGGCCCCACAATGAGCAGTTCTTC
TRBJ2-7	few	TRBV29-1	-	CSVAVRSYEQYF	TGCAGCGTCGCCGTCCGGTCCTACGAGCAGTACTTC
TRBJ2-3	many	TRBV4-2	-	CASSQERTAADTQYF	TGTGCCAGCAGCCAAGAACGGACTGCGGCAGATACGCAGTATTTT
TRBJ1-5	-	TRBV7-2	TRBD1	CASSSTGTSNQPQHF	TGTGCCAGCAGCTCGACAGGGACGAGCAATCAGCCCCAGCATTTT
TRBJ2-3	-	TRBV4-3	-	CASSHVSPGTDTQYF	TGCGCCAGCAGCCACGTGAGTCCTGGCACAGATACGCAGTATTTT
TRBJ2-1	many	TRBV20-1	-	CSARDPRGQHNEQFF	TGCAGTGCTAGAGATCCCCGGGGCCAACATAATGAGCAGTTCTTC
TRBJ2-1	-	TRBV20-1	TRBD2	CSAVGLAAYNEQFF	TGCAGTGCGGTTGGACTAGCGGCCTACAATGAGCAGTTCTTC
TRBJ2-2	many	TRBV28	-	CASSPDTSPRVRELFF	TGTGCCAGCAGCCCCGACACCTCTCCCCGAGTCAGGGAGCTGTTTTTT
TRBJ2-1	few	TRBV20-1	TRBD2	CSARTSGSGVYNEQFF	TGCAGTGCTAGGACCAGCGGGAGCGGAGTCTACAATGAGCAGTTCTTC
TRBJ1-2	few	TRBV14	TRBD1	CASSQASGQGVGGYTF	TGTGCCAGCAGCCAAGCCTCCGGACAGGGGGTGGGTGGCTACACCTTC
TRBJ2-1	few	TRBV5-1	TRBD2	CASSGGGAPSYNEQFF	TGCGCCAGCAGCGGGGGGGGAGCGCCCTCCTACAATGAGCAGTTCTTC
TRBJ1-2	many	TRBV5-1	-	CASSLQDHTYGYTF	TGCGCCAGCAGCTTGCAGGACCACACCTATGGCTACACCTTC
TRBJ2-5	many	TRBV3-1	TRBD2	CASSHVTSGRGEETQYF	TGTGCCAGCAGCCACGTGACTAGCGGGAGAGGGGAAGAGACCCAGTACTTC
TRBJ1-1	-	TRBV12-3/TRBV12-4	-	CASSLLGTLNTEAFF	TGTGCCAGCAGTTTGTTGGGGACCTTGAACACTGAAGCTTTCTTT
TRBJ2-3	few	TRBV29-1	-	CSVVGATDTQYF	TGCAGCGTTGTAGGGGCCACGGATACGCAGTATTTT
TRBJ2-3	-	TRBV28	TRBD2	CARGPGLAGGLRTDTQYF	TGTGCCAGGGGCCCCGGGCTAGCGGGAGGGCTGAGAACAGATACGCAGTATTTT
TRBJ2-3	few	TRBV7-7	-	CASSLTVKSTDTQYF	TGTGCTAGCAGCTTAACTGTGAAGAGCACAGATACGCAGTATTTT
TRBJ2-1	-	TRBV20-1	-	CSARARRHNNEQFF	TGCAGTGCTAGAGCCCGGAGACATAACAATGAGCAGTTCTTC
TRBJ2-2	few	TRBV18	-	CASSHRSSTGELFF	TGTGCCAGCTCACACAGGTCAAGCACCGGGGAGCTGTTTTTT
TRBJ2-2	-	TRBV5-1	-	CASYKLNGELFF	TGCGCCAGCTATAAGTTGAACGGGGAGCTGTTTTTT
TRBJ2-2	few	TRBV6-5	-	CASSYSGYTGELFF	TGTGCCAGCAGTTACTCGGGGTACACCGGGGAGCTGTTTTTT
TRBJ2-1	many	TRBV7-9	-	CASSLAGSYNEQFF	TGTGCCAGCAGCTTAGCTGGGTCCTACAATGAGCAGTTCTTC
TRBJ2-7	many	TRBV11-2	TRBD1	CASSQPTGVSEQYF	TGTGCCAGCAGCCAACCGACAGGGGTTAGCGAGCAGTACTTC
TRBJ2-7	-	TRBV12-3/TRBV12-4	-	CASRSVGFEQYF	TGTGCCAGCAGATCGGTGGGGTTCGAGCAGTACTTC
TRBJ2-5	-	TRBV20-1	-	CCASITPGLRQETQYF	TGCTGTGCTAGCATAACACCGGGACTCCGACAAGAGACCCAGTACTTC
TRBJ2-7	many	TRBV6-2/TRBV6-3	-	CASSQSRYEQYF	TGTGCCAGCAGTCAAAGTCGGTACGAGCAGTACTTC
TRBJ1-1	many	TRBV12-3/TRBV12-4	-	CASSYQVLNTEAFF	TGTGCCAGCAGTTATCAAGTCCTGAACACTGAAGCTTTCTTT
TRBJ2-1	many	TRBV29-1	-	CSVEDLRDEQFF	TGCAGCGTTGAAGATCTTCGGGATGAGCAGTTCTTC
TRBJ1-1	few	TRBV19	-	CASSPGHTEAFF	TGTGCCAGTAGTCCAGGCCACACTGAAGCTTTCTTT
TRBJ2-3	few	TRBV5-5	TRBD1	CASSLEGQGSGTDTQYF	TGTGCCAGCAGCTTGGAGGGACAGGGAAGTGGGACAGATACGCAGTATTTT
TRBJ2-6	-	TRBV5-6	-	CASTSGQNSNVLTF	TGTGCCAGCACTTCGGGTCAGAACTCCAACGTCCTGACTTTC
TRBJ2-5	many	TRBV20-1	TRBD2	CSARDISGTKRETQYF	TGCAGTGCTAGAGATATTAGCGGGACAAAGAGAGAGACCCAGTACTTC
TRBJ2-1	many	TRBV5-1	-	CASSYREPRTDEQFF	TGCGCCAGCAGCTACCGGGAACCCCGGACCGATGAGCAGTTCTTC
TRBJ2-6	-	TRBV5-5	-	CASSVPTALVRGANVLTF	TGTGCCAGCAGCGTACCAACCGCGCTGGTTAGGGGGGCCAACGTCCTGACTTTC
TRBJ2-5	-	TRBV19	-	CASSTPETQYF	TGTGCCAGTAGTACTCCAGAGACCCAGTACTTC
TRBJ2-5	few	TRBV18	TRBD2	CASSPGTSVETQYF	TGTGCCAGCTCCCCCGGGACTAGCGTGGAGACCCAGTACTTC
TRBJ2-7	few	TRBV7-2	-	CASSLGRREQYF	TGTGCCAGCAGCTTAGGGCGACGGGAGCAGTACTTC
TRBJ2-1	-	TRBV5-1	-	CASSLAGGGAYNEQFF	TGCGCCAGCAGCTTGGCCGGAGGGGGGGCCTACAATGAGCAGTTCTTC
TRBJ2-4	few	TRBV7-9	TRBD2	CASSWSGRDNIQYF	TGTGCCAGCAGCTGGAGCGGGAGAGATAACATTCAGTACTTC
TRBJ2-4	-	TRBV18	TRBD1	CASSPRTGKNIQYF	TGTGCCAGCTCACCTCGGACAGGCAAAAACATTCAGTACTTC
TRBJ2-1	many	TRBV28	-	CASSFAYNEQFF	TGTGCCAGCAGTTTCGCTTACAATGAGCAGTTCTTC
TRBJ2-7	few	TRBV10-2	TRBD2	CASKIPGGGRIYEQYF	TGCGCCAGCAAAATCCCCGGGGGCGGGAGGATCTACGAGCAGTACTTC
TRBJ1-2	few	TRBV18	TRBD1	CASSPGTDAYGYTF	TGTGCCAGCTCGCCCGGGACAGACGCCTATGGCTACACCTTC
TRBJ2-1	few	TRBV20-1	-	CCASGGGPTVYNEQFF	TGCTGTGCTAGCGGAGGGGGACCTACCGTTTACAATGAGCAGTTCTTC
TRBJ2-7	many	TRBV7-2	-	CASSIGTSYEQYF	TGTGCCAGTAGTATCGGCACCTCCTACGAGCAGTACTTC
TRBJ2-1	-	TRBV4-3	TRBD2	CASSQDTFEGLGNNEQFF	TGCGCCAGCAGCCAAGATACGTTTGAGGGACTAGGAAACAATGAGCAGTTCTTC